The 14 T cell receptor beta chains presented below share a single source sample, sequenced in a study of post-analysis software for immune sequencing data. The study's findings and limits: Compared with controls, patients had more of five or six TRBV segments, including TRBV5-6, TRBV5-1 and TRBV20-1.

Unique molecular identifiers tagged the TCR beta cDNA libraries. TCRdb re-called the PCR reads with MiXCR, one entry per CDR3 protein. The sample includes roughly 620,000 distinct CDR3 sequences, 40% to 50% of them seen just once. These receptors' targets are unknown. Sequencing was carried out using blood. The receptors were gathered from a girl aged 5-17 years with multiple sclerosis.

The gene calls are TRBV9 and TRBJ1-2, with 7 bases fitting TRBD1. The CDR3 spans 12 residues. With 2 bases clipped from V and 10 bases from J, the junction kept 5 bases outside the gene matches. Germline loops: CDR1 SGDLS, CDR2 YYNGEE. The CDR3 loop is CASSVGQVDYTF. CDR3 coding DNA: TGTGCCAGCAGCGTCGGACAGGTTGACTACACCTTC.

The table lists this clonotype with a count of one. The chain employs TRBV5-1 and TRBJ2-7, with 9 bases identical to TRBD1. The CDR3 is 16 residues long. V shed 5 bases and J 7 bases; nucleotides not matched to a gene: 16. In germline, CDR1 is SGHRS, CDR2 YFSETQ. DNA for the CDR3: TGCGCCAGCAGGCCGGGGACAGGGAAAACCTACAATGAGCAGTACTTC. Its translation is CASRPGTGKTYNEQYF.

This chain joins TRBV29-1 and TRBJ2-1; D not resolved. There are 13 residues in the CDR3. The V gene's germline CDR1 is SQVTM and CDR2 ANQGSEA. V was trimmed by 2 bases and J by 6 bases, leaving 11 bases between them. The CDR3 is CSVENYFANEQFF. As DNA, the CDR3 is TGCAGCGTTGAAAACTATTTTGCCAATGAGCAGTTCTTC.

The CDR3 here is CASTTGTGGAEQFF. The CDR3 DNA is TGTGCCAGCACCACCGGGACAGGGGGCGCTGAGCAGTTCTTC. The gene calls are TRBV6-5 and TRBJ2-1, with 12 bases fitting TRBD1. V lost 7 bases to trimming and J lost 9 bases; unmatched junction nucleotides: 7. The CDR3 extends over 14 amino acids. Germline V gene data show CDR1 as MNHEY and CDR2 as SVGAGI.

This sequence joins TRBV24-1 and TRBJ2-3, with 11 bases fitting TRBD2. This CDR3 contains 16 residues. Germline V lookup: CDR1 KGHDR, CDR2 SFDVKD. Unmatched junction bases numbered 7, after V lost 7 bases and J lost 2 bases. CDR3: CATSPRLAGNTDTQYF. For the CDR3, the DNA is TGTGCCACCAGCCCACGACTAGCGGGAAACACAGATACGCAGTATTTT.

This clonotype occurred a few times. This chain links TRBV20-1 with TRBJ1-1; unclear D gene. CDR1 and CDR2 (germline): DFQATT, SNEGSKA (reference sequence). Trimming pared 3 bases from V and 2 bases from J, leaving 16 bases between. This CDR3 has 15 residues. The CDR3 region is CSARVVGQDNTEAFF. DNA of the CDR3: TGCAGTGCTAGGGTTGTCGGGCAGGATAACACTGAAGCTTTCTTT.

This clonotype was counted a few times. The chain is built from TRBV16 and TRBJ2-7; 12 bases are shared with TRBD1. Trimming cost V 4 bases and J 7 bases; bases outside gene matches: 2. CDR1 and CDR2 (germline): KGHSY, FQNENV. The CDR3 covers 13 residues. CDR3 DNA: TGTGCCAGCAGCCGGGACAGGGGGCGAGAGCAGTACTTC. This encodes CASSRDRGREQYF.

The CDR3 loop is CSARFAGSAANEQFF. The CDR3 nucleotides are TGCAGTGCTAGATTTGCGGGGAGTGCCGCCAATGAGCAGTTCTTC. This chain connects TRBV20-1 to TRBJ2-1, with a tentative D call TRBD2 (6 bases). Germline lookup yields CDR1 DFQATT and CDR2 SNEGSKA (reference sequence). The CDR3 runs to 15 residues. With 2 bases removed from V and 6 bases from J, the gap between germline ends came to 17 bases.

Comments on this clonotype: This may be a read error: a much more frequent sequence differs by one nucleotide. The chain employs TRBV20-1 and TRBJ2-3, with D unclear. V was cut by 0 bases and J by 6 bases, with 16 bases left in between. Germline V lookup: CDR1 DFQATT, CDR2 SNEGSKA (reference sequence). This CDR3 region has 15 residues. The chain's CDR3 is CSARDPKGKRDTQYF. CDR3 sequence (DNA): TGCAGTGCTAGAGACCCTAAAGGGAAAAGGGATACGCAGTATTTT.

The CDR3 protein is CASSQMVPGGLTDTQYF. DNA of the CDR3: TGCGCCAGCAGCCAAATGGTCCCGGGGGGCCTCACAGATACGCAGTATTTT. The genes are TRBV4-1 and TRBJ2-3, with D perhaps matching TRBD2 (7 bases). Germline lookup yields CDR1 MGHRA and CDR2 YSYEKL. The CDR3 totals 17 residues. Trimming removed 2 bases at V and 2 bases at J, with 17 bases between.

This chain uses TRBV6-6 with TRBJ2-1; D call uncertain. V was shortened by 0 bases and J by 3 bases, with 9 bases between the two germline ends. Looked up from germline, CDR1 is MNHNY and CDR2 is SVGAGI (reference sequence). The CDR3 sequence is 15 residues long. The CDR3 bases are TGTGCCAGCAGTTACTCCGGCAGGCACTACAATGAGCAGTTCTTC. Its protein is CASSYSGRHYNEQFF.

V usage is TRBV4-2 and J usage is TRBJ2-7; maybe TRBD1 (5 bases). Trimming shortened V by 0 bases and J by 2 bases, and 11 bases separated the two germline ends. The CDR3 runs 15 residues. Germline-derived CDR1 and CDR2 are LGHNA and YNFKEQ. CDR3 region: CASSQDRGMAYEQYF. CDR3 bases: TGTGCCAGCAGCCAAGATAGGGGAATGGCCTACGAGCAGTACTTC.

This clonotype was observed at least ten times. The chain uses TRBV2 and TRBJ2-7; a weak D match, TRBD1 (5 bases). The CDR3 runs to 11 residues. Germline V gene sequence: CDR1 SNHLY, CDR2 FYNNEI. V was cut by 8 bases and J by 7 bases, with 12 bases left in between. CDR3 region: CASGAGGEQYF. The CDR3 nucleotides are TGTGCCAGCGGGGCCGGTGGGGAGCAGTACTTC.

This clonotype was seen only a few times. In DNA form, the CDR3 reads TGTGCCAGCAGTTTTATTGCATCCTACGAGCAGTACTTC. This codes for CASSFIASYEQYF. The chain joins TRBV12-3 or TRBV12-4 to TRBJ2-7; D gene uncertain. The CDR3 consists of 13 residues. Trimming took 3 bases from V and 1 from J, leaving 7 bases between them.